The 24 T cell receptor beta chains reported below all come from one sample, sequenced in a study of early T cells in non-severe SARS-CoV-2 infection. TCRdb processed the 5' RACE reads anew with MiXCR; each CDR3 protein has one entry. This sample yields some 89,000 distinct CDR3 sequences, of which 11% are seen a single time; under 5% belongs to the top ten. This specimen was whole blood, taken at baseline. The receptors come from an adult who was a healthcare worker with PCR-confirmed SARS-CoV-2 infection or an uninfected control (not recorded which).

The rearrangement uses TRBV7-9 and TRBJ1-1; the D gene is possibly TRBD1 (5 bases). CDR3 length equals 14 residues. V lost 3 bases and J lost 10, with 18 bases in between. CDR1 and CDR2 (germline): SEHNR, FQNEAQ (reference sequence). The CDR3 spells CASSFTTFDSSAFF. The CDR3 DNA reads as TGTGCCAGCAGCTTTACGACTTTTGACAGCTCAGCTTTCTTT.

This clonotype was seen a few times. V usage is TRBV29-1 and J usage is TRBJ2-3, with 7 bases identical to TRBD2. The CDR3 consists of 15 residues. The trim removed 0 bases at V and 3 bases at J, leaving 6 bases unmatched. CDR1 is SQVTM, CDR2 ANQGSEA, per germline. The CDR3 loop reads CSVEDLASGTDTQYF. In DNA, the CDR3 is TGCAGCGTTGAAGATCTGGCTAGCGGAACAGATACGCAGTATTTT.

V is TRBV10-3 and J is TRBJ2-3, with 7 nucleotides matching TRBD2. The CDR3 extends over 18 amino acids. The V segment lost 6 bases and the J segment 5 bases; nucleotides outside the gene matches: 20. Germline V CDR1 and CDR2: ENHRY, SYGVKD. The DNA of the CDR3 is TGTGCCATCAGCGCCGGGTCACCGTATGAGGTAGCGGGAGATACGCAGTATTTT. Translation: CAISAGSPYEVAGDTQYF.

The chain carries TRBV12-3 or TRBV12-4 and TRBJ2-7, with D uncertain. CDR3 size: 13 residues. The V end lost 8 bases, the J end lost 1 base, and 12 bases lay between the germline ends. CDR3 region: CASVGPASYEQYF. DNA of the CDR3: TGTGCCAGCGTTGGGCCAGCGTCCTACGAGCAGTACTTC.

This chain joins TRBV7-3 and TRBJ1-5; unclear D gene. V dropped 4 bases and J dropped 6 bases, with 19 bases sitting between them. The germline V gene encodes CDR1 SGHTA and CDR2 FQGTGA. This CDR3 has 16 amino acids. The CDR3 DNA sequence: TGTGCCAGCAGCTGCCACCAACCCCACGGTCCTCAGCCCCAGCATTTT. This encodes CASSCHQPHGPQPQHF.

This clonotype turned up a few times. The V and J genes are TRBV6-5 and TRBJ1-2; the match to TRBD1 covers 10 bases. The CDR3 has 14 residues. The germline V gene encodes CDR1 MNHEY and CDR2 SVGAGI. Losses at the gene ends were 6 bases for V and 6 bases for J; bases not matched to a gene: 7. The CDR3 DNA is TGTGCCAGCAGACCGGGACAGGGGATGGATGGCTACACCTTC. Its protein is CASRPGQGMDGYTF.

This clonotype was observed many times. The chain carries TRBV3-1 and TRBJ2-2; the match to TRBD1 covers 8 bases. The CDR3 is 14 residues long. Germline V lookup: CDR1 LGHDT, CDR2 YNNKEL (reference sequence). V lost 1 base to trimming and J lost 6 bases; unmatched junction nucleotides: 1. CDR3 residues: CASSQATGAGELFF. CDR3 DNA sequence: TGTGCCAGCAGCCAAGCGACAGGGGCCGGGGAGCTGTTTTTT.

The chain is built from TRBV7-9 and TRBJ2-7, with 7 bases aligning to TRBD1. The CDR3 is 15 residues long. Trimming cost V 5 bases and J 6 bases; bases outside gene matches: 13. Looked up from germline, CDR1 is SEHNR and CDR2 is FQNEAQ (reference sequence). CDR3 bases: TGTGCCAGCAGCCCCGAAGAAAGGGGGCCTGTCGAGCAGTACTTC. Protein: CASSPEERGPVEQYF. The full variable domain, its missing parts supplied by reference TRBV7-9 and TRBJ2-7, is DTGVSQNPRHKITKRGQNVTFRCDPISEHNRLYWYRQTLGQGPEFLTYFQNEAQLEKSRLLSDRFSAERPKGSFSTLEIQRTEQGDSAMYLCASSPEERGPVEQYFGPGTRLTVT.

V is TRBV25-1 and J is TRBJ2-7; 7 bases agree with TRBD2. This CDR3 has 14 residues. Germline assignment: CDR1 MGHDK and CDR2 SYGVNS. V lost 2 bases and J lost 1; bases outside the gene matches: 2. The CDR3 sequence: CASSEPGGSYEQYF. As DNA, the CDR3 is TGTGCCAGCAGTGAACCCGGGGGGTCCTACGAGCAGTACTTC.

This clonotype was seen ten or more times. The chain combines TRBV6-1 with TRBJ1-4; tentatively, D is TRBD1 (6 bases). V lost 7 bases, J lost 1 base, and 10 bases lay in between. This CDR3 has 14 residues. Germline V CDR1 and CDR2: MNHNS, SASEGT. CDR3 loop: CASTRTETNEKLFF. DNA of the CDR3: TGTGCCAGCACTAGGACAGAAACTAATGAAAAACTGTTTTTT.

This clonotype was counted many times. This chain's CDR3 is CASSLNEKLFF. As DNA, the CDR3 is TGTGCCAGCAGCCTCAATGAAAAACTGTTTTTT. The rearrangement joins TRBV7-9 to TRBJ1-4; D unresolved. V lost 5 bases to trimming and J lost 5 bases, with 3 bases between them. In germline, CDR1 is SEHNR, CDR2 FQNEAQ (reference sequence). The CDR3 covers 11 residues.

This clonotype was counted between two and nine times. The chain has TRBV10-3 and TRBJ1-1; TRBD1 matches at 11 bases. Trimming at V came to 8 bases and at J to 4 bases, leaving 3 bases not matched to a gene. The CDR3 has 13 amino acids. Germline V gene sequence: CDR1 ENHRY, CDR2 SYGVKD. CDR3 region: CAIGTGGGTEAFF. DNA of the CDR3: TGTGCCATCGGGACAGGGGGGGGCACTGAAGCTTTCTTT.

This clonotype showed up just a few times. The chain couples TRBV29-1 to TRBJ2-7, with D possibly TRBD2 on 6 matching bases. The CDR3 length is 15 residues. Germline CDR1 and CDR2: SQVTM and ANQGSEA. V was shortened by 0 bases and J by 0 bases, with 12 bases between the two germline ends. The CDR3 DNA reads TGCAGCGTTGAAGAAGGGCTGGGGGGCTCCTACGAGCAGTACTTC. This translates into CSVEEGLGGSYEQYF.

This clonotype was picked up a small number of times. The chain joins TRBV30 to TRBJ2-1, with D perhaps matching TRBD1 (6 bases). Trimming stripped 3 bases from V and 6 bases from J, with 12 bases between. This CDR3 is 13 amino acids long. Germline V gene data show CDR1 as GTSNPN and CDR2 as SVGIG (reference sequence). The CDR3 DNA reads TGTGCCTGGAGCCCAGGGGTGGGCAATGAGCAGTTCTTC. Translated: CAWSPGVGNEQFF.

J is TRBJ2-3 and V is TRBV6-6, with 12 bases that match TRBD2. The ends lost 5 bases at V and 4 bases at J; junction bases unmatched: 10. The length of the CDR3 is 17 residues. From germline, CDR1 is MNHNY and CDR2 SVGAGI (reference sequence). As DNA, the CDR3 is TGTGCCAGCAGTGAGACTAGCGGGAGTATAGGGGCAGATACGCAGTATTTT. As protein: CASSETSGSIGADTQYF.

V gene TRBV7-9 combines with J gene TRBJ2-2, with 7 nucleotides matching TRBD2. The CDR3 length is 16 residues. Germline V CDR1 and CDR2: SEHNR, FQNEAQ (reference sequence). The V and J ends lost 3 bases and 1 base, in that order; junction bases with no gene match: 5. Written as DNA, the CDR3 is TGTGCCAGCAGCTTCCCGAGCGGGGTGAACACCGGGGAGCTGTTTTTT. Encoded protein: CASSFPSGVNTGELFF.

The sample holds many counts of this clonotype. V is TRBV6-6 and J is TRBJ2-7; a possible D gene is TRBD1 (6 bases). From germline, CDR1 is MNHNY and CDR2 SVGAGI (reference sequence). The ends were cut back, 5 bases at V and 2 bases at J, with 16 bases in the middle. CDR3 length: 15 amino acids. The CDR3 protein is CASSNGQTGAYEQYF. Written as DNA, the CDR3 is TGTGCCAGCAGTAACGGACAGACTGGCGCCTACGAGCAGTACTTC.

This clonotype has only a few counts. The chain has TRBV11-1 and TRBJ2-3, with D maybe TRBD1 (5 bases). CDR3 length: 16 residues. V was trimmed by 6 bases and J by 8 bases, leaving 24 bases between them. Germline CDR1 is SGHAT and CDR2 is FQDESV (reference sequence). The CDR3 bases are TGTGCCAGCAGGCCCTTTGATAGGGGATCGACGGGTACGCAGTATTTT. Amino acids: CASRPFDRGSTGTQYF.

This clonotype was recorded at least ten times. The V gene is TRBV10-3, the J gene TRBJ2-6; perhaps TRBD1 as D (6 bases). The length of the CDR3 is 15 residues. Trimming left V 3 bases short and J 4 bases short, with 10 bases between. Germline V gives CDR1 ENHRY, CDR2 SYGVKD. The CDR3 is CAISDQGTGANVLTF. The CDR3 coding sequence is TGTGCCATCAGTGATCAGGGGACAGGGGCCAACGTCCTGACTTTC.

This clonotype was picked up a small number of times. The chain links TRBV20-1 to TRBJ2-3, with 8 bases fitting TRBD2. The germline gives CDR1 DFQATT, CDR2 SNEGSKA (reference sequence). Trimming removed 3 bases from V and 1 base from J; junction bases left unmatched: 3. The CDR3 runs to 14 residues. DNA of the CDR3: TGCAGTGCTAGCGTGCGGGAGGGCACAGATACGCAGTATTTT. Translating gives CSASVREGTDTQYF.

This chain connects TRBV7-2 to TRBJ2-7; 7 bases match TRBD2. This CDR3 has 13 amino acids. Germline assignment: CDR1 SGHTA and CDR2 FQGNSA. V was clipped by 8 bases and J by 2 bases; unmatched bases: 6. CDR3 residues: CASSLAATYEQYF. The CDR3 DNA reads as TGTGCCAGCTCTCTAGCGGCAACCTACGAGCAGTACTTC.

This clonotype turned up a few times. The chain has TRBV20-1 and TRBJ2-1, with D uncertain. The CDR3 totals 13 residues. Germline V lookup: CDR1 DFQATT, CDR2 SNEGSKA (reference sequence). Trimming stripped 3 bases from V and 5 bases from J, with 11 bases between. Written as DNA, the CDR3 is TGCAGTGCTAGGGGTATCGGCGACAATGAGCAGTTCTTC. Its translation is CSARGIGDNEQFF.

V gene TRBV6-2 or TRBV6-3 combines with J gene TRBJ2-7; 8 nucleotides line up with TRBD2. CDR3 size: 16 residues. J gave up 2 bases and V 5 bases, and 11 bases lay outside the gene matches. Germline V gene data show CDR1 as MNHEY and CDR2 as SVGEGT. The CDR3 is CASSDTPGLGAYEQYF. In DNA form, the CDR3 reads TGTGCCAGCAGTGACACCCCGGGACTAGGGGCCTACGAGCAGTACTTC.

CDR3 sequence reads: CASSRGTNTEAFF. DNA for the CDR3: TGTGCCAGCAGTAGGGGAACAAACACTGAAGCTTTCTTT. V gene TRBV7-3 combines with J gene TRBJ1-1; weak D call: TRBD1 (5 bases). CDR1 is SGHTA and CDR2 is FQGTGA in the germline V gene. The V end lost 6 bases, the J end lost 2 bases, and 10 bases lay between the germline ends. The CDR3 sequence is 13 residues long.